This T cell receptor beta chain derives from a study of cytomegalovirus exposure and HLA in healthy donors. PCR used 60 Vbeta primers and 13 Jbeta primers. Assay used: immunoSEQ multiplex PCR; TCRdb lists only in-frame clones, some missing. The sample has over 100,000 clones, 63% seen once. This clone was observed a single time. No antigen is known for it. The ends lost 2 bases at V and 0 bases at J; junction bases unmatched: 8. The V gene's germline CDR1 is MNHEY and CDR2 SMNVEV (reference sequence). This CDR3 comprises 18 residues. Overall study findings and caveats: Most CMV-associated TCR beta chains appeared HLA-restricted in a later analysis. The listing of 150 to 200 TCR beta chains classed them as cytomegalovirus-associated.

This clonotype was sampled from a man aged 35-49 years in good health and CMV-seropositive. The sequencing input was PBMCs. The chain joins TRBV27 to TRBJ2-3; 10 bases match TRBD2. The CDR3 DNA is TGTGCCAGCAGTTTACTGGGGACTAGCGCTTCTAGCACAGATACGCAGTATTTT. This sequence encodes CASSLLGTSASSTDTQYF.